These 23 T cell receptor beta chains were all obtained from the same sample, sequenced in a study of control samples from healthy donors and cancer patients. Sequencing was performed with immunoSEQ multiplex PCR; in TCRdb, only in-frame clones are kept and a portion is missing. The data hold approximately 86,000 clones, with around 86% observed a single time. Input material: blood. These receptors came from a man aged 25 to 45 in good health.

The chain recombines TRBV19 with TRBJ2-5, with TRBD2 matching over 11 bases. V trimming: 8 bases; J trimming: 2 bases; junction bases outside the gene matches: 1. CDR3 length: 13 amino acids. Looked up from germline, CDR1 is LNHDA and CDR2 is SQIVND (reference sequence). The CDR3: CASSSGGQETQYF. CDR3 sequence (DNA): TGTGCCAGTTCTAGCGGGGGGCAAGAGACCCAGTACTTC. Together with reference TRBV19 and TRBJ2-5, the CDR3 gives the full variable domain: DGGITQSPKYLFRKEGQNVTLSCEQNLNHDAMYWYRQDPGQGLRLIYYSQIVNDFQKGDIAEGYSVSREKKESFPLTVTSAQKNPTAFYLCASSSGGQETQYFGPGTRLLVL.

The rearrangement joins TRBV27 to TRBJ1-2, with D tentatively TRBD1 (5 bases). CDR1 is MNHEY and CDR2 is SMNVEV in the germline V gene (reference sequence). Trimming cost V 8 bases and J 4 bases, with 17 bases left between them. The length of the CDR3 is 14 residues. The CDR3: CASHTGVGGYGYTF. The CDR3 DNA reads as TGTGCCAGCCATACGGGGGTGGGGGGCTATGGCTACACCTTC.

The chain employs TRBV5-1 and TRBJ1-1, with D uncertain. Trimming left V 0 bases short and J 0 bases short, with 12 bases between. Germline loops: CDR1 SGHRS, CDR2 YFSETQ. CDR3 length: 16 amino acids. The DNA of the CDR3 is TGCGCCAGCAGCTTGGCAGGCTATAAATTGAACACTGAAGCTTTCTTT. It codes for CASSLAGYKLNTEAFF. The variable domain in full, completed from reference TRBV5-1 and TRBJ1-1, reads KAGVTQTPRYLIKTRGQQVTLSCSPISGHRSVSWYQQTPGQGLQFLFEYFSETQRNKGNFPGRFSGRQFSNSRSEMNVSTLELGDSALYLCASSLAGYKLNTEAFFGQGTRLTVV.

The CDR3 DNA sequence: TGTGCCAGCAGCGTTGCATCGGGGGTAGAGGGCTACACCTTC. This codes for CASSVASGVEGYTF. V usage is TRBV9 and J usage is TRBJ1-2; D is perhaps TRBD1 (5 bases). Trimming left V 2 bases short and J 8 bases short, with 16 bases between. The CDR3 is 14 residues long. Looked up from germline, CDR1 is SGDLS and CDR2 is YYNGEE.

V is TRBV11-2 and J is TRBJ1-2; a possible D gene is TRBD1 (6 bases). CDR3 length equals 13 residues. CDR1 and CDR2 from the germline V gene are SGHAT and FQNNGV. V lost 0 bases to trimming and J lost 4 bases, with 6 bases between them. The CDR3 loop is CASSLDRGYGYTF. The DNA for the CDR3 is TGTGCCAGCAGCTTAGACAGGGGCTATGGCTACACCTTC.

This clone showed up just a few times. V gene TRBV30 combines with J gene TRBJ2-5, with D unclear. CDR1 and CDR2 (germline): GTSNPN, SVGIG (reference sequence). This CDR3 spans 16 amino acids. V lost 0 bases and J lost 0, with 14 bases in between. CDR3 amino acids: CAWSVNDLLYQETQYF. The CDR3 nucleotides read TGTGCCTGGAGTGTCAATGACTTACTGTACCAAGAGACCCAGTACTTC.

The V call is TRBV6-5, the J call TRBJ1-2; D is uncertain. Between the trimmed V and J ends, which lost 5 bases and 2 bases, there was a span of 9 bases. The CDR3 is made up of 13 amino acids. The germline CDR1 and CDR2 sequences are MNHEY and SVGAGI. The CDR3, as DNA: TGTGCCAGCAGTCCCGGTTCGAACTATGGCTACACCTTC. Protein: CASSPGSNYGYTF.

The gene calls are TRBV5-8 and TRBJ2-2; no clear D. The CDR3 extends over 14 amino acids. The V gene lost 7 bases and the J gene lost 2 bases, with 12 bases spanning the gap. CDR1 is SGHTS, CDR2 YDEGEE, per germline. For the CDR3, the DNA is TGTGCCAGCGTGGACGGACCTAACACCGGGGAGCTGTTTTTT. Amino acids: CASVDGPNTGELFF. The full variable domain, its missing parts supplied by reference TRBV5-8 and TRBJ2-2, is EAGVTQSPTHLIKTRGQQATLRCSPISGHTSVYWYQQALGLGLQFLLWYDEGEERNRGNFPPRFSGRQFPNYSSELNVNALELEDSALYLCASVDGPNTGELFFGEGSRLTVL.

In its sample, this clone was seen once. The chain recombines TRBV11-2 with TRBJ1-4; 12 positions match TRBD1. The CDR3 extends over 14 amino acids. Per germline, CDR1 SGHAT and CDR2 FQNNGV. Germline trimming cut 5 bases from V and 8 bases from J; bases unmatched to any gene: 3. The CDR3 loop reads CASSQGQGAEKLFF. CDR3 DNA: TGTGCCAGCAGCCAGGGACAGGGGGCAGAAAAACTGTTTTTT. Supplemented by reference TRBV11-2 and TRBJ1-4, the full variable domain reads EAGVAQSPRYKIIEKRQSVAFWCNPISGHATLYWYQQILGQGPKLLIQFQNNGVVDDSQLPKDRFSAERLKGVDSTLKIQPAKLEDSAVYLCASSQGQGAEKLFFGSGTQLSVL.

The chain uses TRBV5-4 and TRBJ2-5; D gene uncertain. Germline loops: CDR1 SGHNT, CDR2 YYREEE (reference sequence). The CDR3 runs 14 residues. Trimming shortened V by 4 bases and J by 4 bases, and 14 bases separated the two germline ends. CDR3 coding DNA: TGTGCCAGCAGCGGTGGGTCAAAGGGAGAGACCCAGTACTTC. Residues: CASSGGSKGETQYF.

DNA of the CDR3: TGTGCCAGCAGCCAACACCCTCTAGAGACCCAGTACTTC. It codes for CASSQHPLETQYF. The chain couples TRBV2 to TRBJ2-5; D is unclear. Germline CDR1 reads SNHLY; CDR2 reads FYNNEI. This CDR3 contains 13 residues. V dropped 6 bases and J dropped 4 bases, with 12 bases sitting between them.

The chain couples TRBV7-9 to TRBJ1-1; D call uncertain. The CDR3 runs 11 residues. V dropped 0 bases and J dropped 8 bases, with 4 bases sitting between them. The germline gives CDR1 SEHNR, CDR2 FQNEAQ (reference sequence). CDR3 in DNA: TGTGCCAGCAGCTTAGCCGGAGAAGCTTTCTTT. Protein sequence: CASSLAGEAFF.

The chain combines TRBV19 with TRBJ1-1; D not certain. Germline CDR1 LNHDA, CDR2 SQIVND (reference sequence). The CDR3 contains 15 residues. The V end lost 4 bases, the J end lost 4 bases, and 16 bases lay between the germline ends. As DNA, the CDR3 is TGTGCCAGTAGTAGGATTTTGGCTCGATCCACTGAAGCTTTCTTT. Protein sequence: CASSRILARSTEAFF.

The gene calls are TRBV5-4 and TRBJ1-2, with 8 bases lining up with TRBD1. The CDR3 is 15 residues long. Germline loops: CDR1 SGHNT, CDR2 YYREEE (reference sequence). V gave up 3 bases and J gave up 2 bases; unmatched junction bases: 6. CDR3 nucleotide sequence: TGTGCCAGCAGCTCGAGGACAGGGAGGAACTATGGCTACACCTTC. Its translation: CASSSRTGRNYGYTF.

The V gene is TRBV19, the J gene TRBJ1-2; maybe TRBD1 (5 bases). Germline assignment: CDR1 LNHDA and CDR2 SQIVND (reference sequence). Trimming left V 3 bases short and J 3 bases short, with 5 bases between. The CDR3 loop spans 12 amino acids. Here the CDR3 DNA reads TGTGCCAGTAGTATGGGGGACTATGGCTACACCTTC. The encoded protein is CASSMGDYGYTF.

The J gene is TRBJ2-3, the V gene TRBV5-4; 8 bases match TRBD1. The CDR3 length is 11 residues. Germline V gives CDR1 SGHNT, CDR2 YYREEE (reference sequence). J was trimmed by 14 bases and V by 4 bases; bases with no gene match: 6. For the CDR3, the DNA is TGTGCCAGCAGCCCCCGGGACAGGTGGTATTTT. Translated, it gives CASSPRDRWYF.

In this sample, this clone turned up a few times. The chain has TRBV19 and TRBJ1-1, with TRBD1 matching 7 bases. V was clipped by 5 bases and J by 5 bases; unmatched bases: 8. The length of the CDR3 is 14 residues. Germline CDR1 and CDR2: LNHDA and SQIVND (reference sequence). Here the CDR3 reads CASSATGRGTEAFF. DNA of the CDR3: TGTGCCAGTAGTGCGACAGGGCGGGGGACTGAAGCTTTCTTT.

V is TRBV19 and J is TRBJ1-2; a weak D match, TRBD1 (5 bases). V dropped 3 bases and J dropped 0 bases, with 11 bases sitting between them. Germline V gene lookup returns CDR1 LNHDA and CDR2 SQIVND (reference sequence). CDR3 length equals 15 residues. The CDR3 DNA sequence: TGTGCCAGTAGTATCGGGGCAGGGACTAACTATGGCTACACCTTC. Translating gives CASSIGAGTNYGYTF.

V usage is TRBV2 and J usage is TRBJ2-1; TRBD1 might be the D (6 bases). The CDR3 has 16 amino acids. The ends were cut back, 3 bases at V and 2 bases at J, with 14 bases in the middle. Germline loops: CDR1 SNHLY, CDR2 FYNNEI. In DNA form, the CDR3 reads TGTGCCAGCAGTGAGGGGGCGGCGTTTACCTACAATGAGCAGTTCTTC. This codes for CASSEGAAFTYNEQFF.

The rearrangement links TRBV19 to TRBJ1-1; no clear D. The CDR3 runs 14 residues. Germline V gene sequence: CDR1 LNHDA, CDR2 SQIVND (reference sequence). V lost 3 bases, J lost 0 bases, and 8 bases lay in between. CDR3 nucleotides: TGTGCCAGTAGTATTGGAAGGTTGAACACTGAAGCTTTCTTT. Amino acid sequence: CASSIGRLNTEAFF.

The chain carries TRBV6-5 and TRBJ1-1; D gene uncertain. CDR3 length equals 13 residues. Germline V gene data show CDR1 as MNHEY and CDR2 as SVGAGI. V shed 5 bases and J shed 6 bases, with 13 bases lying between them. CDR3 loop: CASSRERAAEAFF. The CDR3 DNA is TGTGCCAGCAGTCGTGAGAGGGCCGCTGAAGCTTTCTTT.

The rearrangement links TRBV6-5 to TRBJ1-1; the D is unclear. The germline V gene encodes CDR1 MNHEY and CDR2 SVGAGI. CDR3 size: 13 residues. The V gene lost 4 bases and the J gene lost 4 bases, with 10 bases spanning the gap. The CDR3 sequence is CASSLTMRTEAFF. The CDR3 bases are TGTGCCAGCAGTTTAACCATGCGCACTGAAGCTTTCTTT.

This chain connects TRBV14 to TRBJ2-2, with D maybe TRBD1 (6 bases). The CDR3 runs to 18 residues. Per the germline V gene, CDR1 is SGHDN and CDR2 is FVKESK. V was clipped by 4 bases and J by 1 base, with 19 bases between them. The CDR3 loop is CASSPPGQGTLNTGELFF. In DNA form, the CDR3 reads TGTGCCAGCAGCCCCCCCGGGCAGGGGACCTTGAACACCGGGGAGCTGTTTTTT.